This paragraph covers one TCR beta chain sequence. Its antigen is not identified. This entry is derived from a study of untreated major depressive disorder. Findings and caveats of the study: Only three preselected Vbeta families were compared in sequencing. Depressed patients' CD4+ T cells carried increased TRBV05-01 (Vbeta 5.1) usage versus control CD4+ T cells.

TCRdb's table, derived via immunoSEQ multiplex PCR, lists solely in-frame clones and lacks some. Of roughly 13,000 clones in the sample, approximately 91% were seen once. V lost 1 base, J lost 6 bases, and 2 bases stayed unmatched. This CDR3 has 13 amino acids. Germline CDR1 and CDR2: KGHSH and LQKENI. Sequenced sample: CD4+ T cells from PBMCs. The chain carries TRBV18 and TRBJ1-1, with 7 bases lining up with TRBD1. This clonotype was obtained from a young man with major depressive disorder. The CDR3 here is CASSPQGASEAFF. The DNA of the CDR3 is TGTGCCAGCTCACCACAGGGGGCGTCTGAAGCTTTCTTT. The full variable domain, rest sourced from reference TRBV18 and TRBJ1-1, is NAGVMQNPRHLVRRRGQEARLRCSPMKGHSHVYWYRQLPEEGLKFMVYLQKENIIDESGMPKERFSAEFPKEGPSILRIQQVVRGDSAAYFCASSPQGASEAFFGQGTRLTVV.